The entry below describes one T cell receptor beta chain. Per the germline V gene, CDR1 is MGHRA and CDR2 is YSYEKL. CDR3 length equals 16 residues. V lost 3 bases to trimming and J lost 3 bases; unmatched junction nucleotides: 7. The sample originates from a study of cytomegalovirus exposure and HLA in healthy donors. Vbeta (60) and Jbeta (13) primers were used in the PCR. Libraries were prepared by immunoSEQ multiplex PCR; TCRdb keeps only in-frame clonotypes and omits some of them. The table lists approximately 110,000 clones, 50% to 65% of them singletons. Sample: PBMCs. The rearrangement joins TRBV4-1 to TRBJ2-3, with 9 bases that match TRBD2. This receptor was taken from a man in his thirties or forties in good health and CMV-seropositive. The CDR3 sequence: CASSQGRGGVTDTQYF. CDR3 sequence (DNA): TGCGCCAGCAGCCAGGGTCGCGGGGGGGTGACAGATACGCAGTATTTT.